The 24 T cell receptor beta chains below all came from one sample that was sequenced in a study of T cells in Graves' hyperthyroidism and ophthalmopathy. TCR beta CDR3 regions were amplified from RNA transcripts. With the HTBI primer set, the TCR CDR3 went through a first round of RT-PCR. From the multiplex PCR reads, TCRdb called clonotypes with MiXCR, one entry per CDR3 protein. The sample includes roughly 640,000 distinct CDR3 sequences, about 16% seen only once; the top ten take roughly 3%. Sequencing was performed on blood. Receptors were obtained from a woman in her 40s with Graves' ophthalmopathy.

The CDR3 sequence: CASSEERSTTSPYF. CDR3 nucleotide sequence: TGTGCCAGCAGTGAAGAAAGATCGACAACCTCTCCGTACTTC. This chain uses TRBV2 with TRBJ2-5; D remains ambiguous. The CDR3 is 14 residues long. The germline gives CDR1 SNHLY, CDR2 FYNNEI. V was shortened by 1 base and J by 13 bases, with 19 bases between the two germline ends.

This clonotype has just a few counts. One junction end does not reproduce the germline sequence, and a read error may be involved. The V and J genes are TRBV7-7 and TRBJ2-2; no firm D call. Germline loops: CDR1 SSHAT, CDR2 FNYEAQ (reference sequence). The CDR3 totals 12 residues. DNA for the CDR3: TGTGCTAGCAGCGACGGCGCCGGGGAGCTGTTTTTT. Its translation: CASSDGAGELFF.

This clonotype has a handful of counts. V gene TRBV12-3 or TRBV12-4 combines with J gene TRBJ1-2, with D perhaps matching TRBD1 (6 bases). CDR3 length: 13 amino acids. V was pared by 5 bases and J by 3 bases, with 10 bases between. As DNA, the CDR3 is TGTGCCAGCAGTGGGAACAGGGACTATGGCTACACCTTC. Protein: CASSGNRDYGYTF.

This clonotype appeared many times. CDR3 nucleotide sequence: TGTGCCAGCAGTACGTCCGGGCCGGGTAACTACGAGCAGTACTTC. Its protein product is CASSTSGPGNYEQYF. The genes are TRBV6-1 and TRBJ2-7; D not certain. In germline, CDR1 is MNHNS, CDR2 SASEGT. The CDR3 contains 15 residues. Trimming cost V 5 bases and J 3 bases, with 17 bases left between them.

The chain combines TRBV19 with TRBJ2-5, with D perhaps TRBD2 (6 bases). V gave up 6 bases and J gave up 4 bases, with 15 bases separating them. Germline V lookup: CDR1 LNHDA, CDR2 SQIVND (reference sequence). The CDR3 loop spans 14 amino acids. As DNA, the CDR3 is TGTGCCAGTAGAGGTGGAGGGACCGGAGAGACCCAGTACTTC. Protein: CASRGGGTGETQYF.

In this sample, this clonotype turned up a few times. The J gene is TRBJ2-7, the V gene TRBV19; D is possibly TRBD2 (5 bases). With 7 bases removed from V and 6 bases from J, the gap between germline ends came to 22 bases. Germline-derived CDR1 and CDR2 are LNHDA and SQIVND (reference sequence). The CDR3 runs to 15 residues. In DNA, the CDR3 is TGTGCCAGTAAAAGGACCCCCGTCCCGGACTTCGAGCAGTACTTC. It translates to CASKRTPVPDFEQYF.

For this clonotype: An end of the junction does not agree with germline; a read error may underlie this. The CDR3 sequence: CTIRGWEETEAFF. In DNA form, the CDR3 reads TGTACCATCAGAGGGTGGGAGGAAACTGAAGCTTTCTTT. The V and J genes are TRBV10-3 and TRBJ1-1; D is undetermined. There are 13 residues in the CDR3. Germline CDR1 reads ENHRY; CDR2 reads SYGVKD.

The count of this clonotype is one. This sequence joins TRBV12-3 or TRBV12-4 and TRBJ2-7; 15 nucleotides line up with TRBD2. V lost 5 bases to trimming and J lost 5 bases; unmatched junction nucleotides: 7. The CDR3 is made up of 16 amino acids. The CDR3 here is CASSPGLAGGYNEQYF. In nucleotides, the CDR3 is TGTGCCAGCAGTCCCGGACTAGCGGGAGGGTACAACGAGCAGTACTTC.

A few counts support this clonotype. This rearrangement joins TRBV11-2 to TRBJ2-3; D tentatively reads TRBD1 or TRBD2 (6 bases each). Germline V lookup: CDR1 SGHAT, CDR2 FQNNGV. The CDR3 runs to 16 residues. Deletions cut 3 bases from V and 2 bases from J, with 15 bases between. This CDR3 reads CASSFRRGQVTDTQYF. CDR3 in DNA: TGTGCCAGCAGCTTCCGACGGGGGCAAGTCACAGATACGCAGTATTTT.

There are a few counts of this clonotype. The V call is TRBV28, the J call TRBJ2-5; TRBD1 matches at 8 bases. The CDR3 covers 16 residues. The germline gives CDR1 MDHEN, CDR2 SYDVKM. Germline trimming cut 0 bases from V and 1 base from J; bases unmatched to any gene: 4. In DNA form, the CDR3 reads TGTGCCAGCAGTTTATGGTCGCAGGGGGCCCAAGAGACCCAGTACTTC. Its translation: CASSLWSQGAQETQYF.

The sample holds a few counts of this clonotype. A much larger clonotype is one base distant, so this may be a read error. This chain joins TRBV12-3 or TRBV12-4 and TRBJ2-3; unclear D gene. V dropped 2 bases and J dropped 1 base, with 7 bases sitting between them. The CDR3 consists of 14 residues. CDR3 nucleotide sequence: TGTGCCAGCAGTTTATATTGGGGCACAGATACGCAGTATTTT. It yields the protein CASSLYWGTDTQYF.

There are many counts of this clonotype. The chain couples TRBV30 to TRBJ2-1, with D perhaps being TRBD1 or TRBD2 (6 bases each). Germline V gene data show CDR1 as GTSNPN and CDR2 as SVGIG (reference sequence). The CDR3 sequence is 16 residues long. Trimming removed 3 bases at V and 4 bases at J, with 19 bases between. DNA of the CDR3: TGTGCCTGGAGCATTGGGGGCGGGAACATATACAATGAGCAGTTCTTC. Protein sequence: CAWSIGGGNIYNEQFF.

This clonotype was counted many times. The rearrangement uses TRBV11-2 and TRBJ1-3; D unclear. Germline values: CDR1 SGHAT, CDR2 FQNNGV. The length of the CDR3 is 14 residues. Trimming took off 3 bases at V and 9 bases at J, with 15 bases between the two ends. CDR3 protein: CASSFLGFTTTIYF. DNA of the CDR3: TGTGCCAGCAGCTTTTTGGGTTTCACGACCACCATATATTTT.

In this sample, this clonotype turned up a few times. This sequence joins TRBV9 and TRBJ1-3, with D uncertain. CDR1 and CDR2 (germline): SGDLS, YYNGEE. Trimming shortened V by 3 bases and J by 4 bases, and 8 bases separated the two germline ends. The CDR3 totals 13 residues. The CDR3 DNA reads TGTGCCAGCAGCGGGCCAGAAGGAAACACCATATATTTT. Translation gives CASSGPEGNTIYF.

This clonotype was observed many times. The chain couples TRBV27 to TRBJ2-3, with 9 nucleotides matching TRBD2. The germline V gene encodes CDR1 MNHEY and CDR2 SMNVEV (reference sequence). CDR3 length: 16 amino acids. Unmatched junction bases numbered 17, after V lost 5 bases and J lost 11 bases. CDR3 DNA: TGTGCCAGCAGTCACAAGGGACTAGCCGACGGGTTAGGGCAGTATTTT. Its protein product is CASSHKGLADGLGQYF.

The chain uses TRBV30 and TRBJ2-2; D is unclear. CDR1 and CDR2 from the germline V gene are GTSNPN and SVGIG (reference sequence). The CDR3 consists of 13 residues. Trimming stripped 0 bases from V and 8 bases from J, with 10 bases between. CDR3 loop: CAWSVLPSGELFF. CDR3 DNA sequence: TGTGCCTGGAGTGTACTACCTTCGGGGGAGCTGTTTTTT.

The chain employs TRBV19 and TRBJ2-1, with D perhaps matching TRBD1 (5 bases). CDR1 and CDR2 from the germline V gene are LNHDA and SQIVND (reference sequence). Trimming removed 0 bases at V and 5 bases at J, with 14 bases between. This CDR3 has 16 amino acids. CDR3 amino acids: CASSIDRTVGDNEQFF. CDR3 sequence (DNA): TGTGCCAGTAGTATAGATAGGACGGTAGGGGACAATGAGCAGTTCTTC.

The V call is TRBV24-1, the J call TRBJ2-1, with 10 nucleotides matching TRBD1. Losses at the gene ends were 9 bases for V and 6 bases for J; bases not matched to a gene: 16. This CDR3 has 17 residues. The germline CDR1 and CDR2 sequences are KGHDR and SFDVKD. CDR3 coding DNA: TGTGCCACCGGAGGGACAGGGGTGACGGGAGGCCTCAATGAGCAGTTCTTC. Its protein is CATGGTGVTGGLNEQFF.

This clonotype occurred many times. The chain joins TRBV12-3 or TRBV12-4 to TRBJ2-7; no firm D call. V dropped 3 bases and J dropped 6 bases, with 15 bases sitting between them. The CDR3 is made up of 14 amino acids. The CDR3 nucleotides read TGTGCCAGCAGTTTCGCAGCTCCTAATCTCGAGCAGTACTTC. Translated, it gives CASSFAAPNLEQYF.

This clonotype has only a few counts. V and J are TRBV5-8 and TRBJ2-5; D uncertain. The ends were cut back, 4 bases at V and 2 bases at J, with 12 bases in the middle. The germline gives CDR1 SGHTS, CDR2 YDEGEE. The CDR3 is made up of 14 amino acids. DNA of the CDR3: TGTGCCAGCAGCCCCGTGGGTGTTCAAGAGACCCAGTACTTC. Translated: CASSPVGVQETQYF. Full variable domain (remainder filled in from reference TRBV5-8 and TRBJ2-5): EAGVTQSPTHLIKTRGQQATLRCSPISGHTSVYWYQQALGLGLQFLLWYDEGEERNRGNFPPRFSGRQFPNYSSELNVNALELEDSALYLCASSPVGVQETQYFGPGTRLLVL.

This clonotype was counted at least ten times. The J gene is TRBJ1-4, the V gene TRBV30; a possible D gene is TRBD1 (5 bases). The CDR3 length is 15 residues. Trimming pared 4 bases from V and 8 bases from J, leaving 20 bases between. Germline V lookup: CDR1 GTSNPN, CDR2 SVGIG (reference sequence). CDR3 region: CAWTTDGRGGEKLFF. For the CDR3, the DNA is TGTGCCTGGACCACGGACGGGAGGGGAGGCGAAAAACTGTTTTTT.

The chain couples TRBV6-1 to TRBJ2-3; TRBD2 agrees at 7 bases. Germline trimming cut 5 bases from V and 0 bases from J; bases unmatched to any gene: 14. Germline CDR1 MNHNS, CDR2 SASEGT. There are 18 residues in the CDR3. The CDR3 DNA sequence: TGTGCCAGCAGTTCTCACCTACGGGGTAGCGGGAGCACAGATACGCAGTATTTT. Its protein product is CASSSHLRGSGSTDTQYF.

The rearrangement links TRBV27 to TRBJ2-7, with 10 nucleotides matching TRBD2. V lost 6 bases and J lost 0; bases outside the gene matches: 5. The germline V gene encodes CDR1 MNHEY and CDR2 SMNVEV (reference sequence). CDR3 size: 15 residues. The CDR3 region is CASRASGSISYEQYF. The CDR3 DNA follows: TGTGCCAGCAGGGCTAGCGGGAGTATCTCCTACGAGCAGTACTTC.

The chain combines TRBV28 with TRBJ2-5; TRBD1 might be the D (5 bases). CDR1 is MDHEN and CDR2 is SYDVKM in the germline V gene. Deletions cut 5 bases from V and 7 bases from J, with 17 bases between. The CDR3 contains 14 residues. The CDR3 loop is CASSLDQGVGTQYF. Here the CDR3 DNA reads TGTGCCAGCAGTCTCGACCAGGGCGTGGGGACCCAGTACTTC.